This TCR beta chain originates from a study of OX40 agonist ivuxolimab in advanced cancers. In the study overall: An anti-OX40 (CD134) antibody with agonistic activity, ivuxolimab, was administered to patients. The dose-escalation group included hepatocellular carcinoma, melanoma, renal cell carcinoma and head and neck cancer. Whole-study results and caveats: Low normalized T-cell clonal expansion was additionally recorded for some nonresponders.

As regards this clone: Its antigen is not identified.

Some clones are missing from TCRdb's copy, which holds only in-frame ones; the method was immunoSEQ multiplex PCR. Seen here are 6,500 or so clones, roughly three quarters observed once, and the top ten hold roughly 28%. CDR1 is SGHKS and CDR2 is YYEKEE in the germline V gene (reference sequence). V was clipped by 5 bases and J by 2 bases, with 16 bases between them. The CDR3 is made up of 15 amino acids. V gene TRBV5-5 combines with J gene TRBJ2-5; a weak D match, TRBD2 (6 bases). This receptor was identified in an adult with an advanced solid tumor such as melanoma, head and neck, liver or kidney cancer. The material sequenced was CD4+ or CD8+ T cells sorted from blood, taken in a trial of the OX40 agonist ivuxolimab. CDR3 bases: TGTGCCAGCAGATCCCTGGGTAGCGGACAAGAGACCCAGTACTTC. Protein sequence: CASRSLGSGQETQYF. Looking up the rest from reference TRBV5-5 and TRBJ2-5 gives the full variable domain: DAGVTQSPTHLIKTRGQQVTLRCSPISGHKSVSWYQQVLGQGPQFIFQYYEKEERGRGNFPDRFSARQFPNYSSELNVNALLLGDSALYLCASRSLGSGQETQYFGPGTRLLVL.